This T cell receptor beta chain was captured in a study of OX40 agonist ivuxolimab in advanced cancers. Study-level background: Of the participants, about 40% had some prior anti-PD-1, anti-PD-L1 or anti-CTLA-4 therapy, which was allowed. Study-wide results and caveats: Among some nonresponders, normalized T-cell clonal expansion was also low.

V was clipped by 8 bases and J by 2 bases; unmatched bases: 6. Looked up from germline, CDR1 is MNHEY and CDR2 is SMNVEV (reference sequence). The CDR3 runs 13 residues. To note about this clone: Its specificity is unknown.

Only in-frame clones appear in the TCRdb table, and some are missing; sequencing was by immunoSEQ multiplex PCR. The sample lists 55,000 to 75,000 clones, 91% occurring once. This rearrangement joins TRBV27 to TRBJ2-7; 7 bases match TRBD1. The sequenced sample was CD4+ or CD8+ T cells sorted from blood, obtained in a trial of the OX40 agonist ivuxolimab. The receptor comes from an adult with an advanced solid tumor such as melanoma, head and neck, liver or kidney cancer. This CDR3 reads CASAPQGAYEQYF. CDR3 nucleotides: TGTGCCAGCGCCCCCCAGGGGGCCTACGAGCAGTACTTC.